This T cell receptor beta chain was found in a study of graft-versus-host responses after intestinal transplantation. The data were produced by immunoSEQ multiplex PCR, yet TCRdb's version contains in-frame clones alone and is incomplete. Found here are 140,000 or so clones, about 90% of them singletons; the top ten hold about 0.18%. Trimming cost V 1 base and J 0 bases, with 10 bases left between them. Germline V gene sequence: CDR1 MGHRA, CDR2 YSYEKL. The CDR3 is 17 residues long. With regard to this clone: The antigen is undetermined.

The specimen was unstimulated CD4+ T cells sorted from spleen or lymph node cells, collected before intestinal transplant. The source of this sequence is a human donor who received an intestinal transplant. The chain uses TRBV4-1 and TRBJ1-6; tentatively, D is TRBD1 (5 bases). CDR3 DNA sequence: TGCGCCAGCAGCCAAGGTGCCGACAGCTCCTATAATTCACCCCTCCACTTT. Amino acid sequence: CASSQGADSSYNSPLHF.